Below are 26 T cell receptor beta chains sequenced from a single sample in a study of shared clonotypes between healthy human individuals. Only in-frame clones appear in the TCRdb table, and some are missing; sequencing was by immunoSEQ multiplex PCR. The table records approximately 700,000 clones, around 78% of them present only once. Material: memory CD4+ T cells sorted from blood. Subset given: CD45RA-negative fraction. The receptor set was obtained from a woman aged 25 to 39 in good health.

In regard to this clone: This sample also contains other DNA sequences that code for the same CDR3. The chain couples TRBV5-1 to TRBJ1-1; 8 bases line up with TRBD1. Losses at the gene ends were 3 bases for V and 5 bases for J; bases not matched to a gene: 6. This CDR3 region has 14 residues. Germline values: CDR1 SGHRS, CDR2 YFSETQ. The CDR3 reads CASSSQGARTEAFF. As DNA, the CDR3 is TGCGCCAGCAGCTCCCAGGGGGCGAGGACTGAAGCTTTCTTT.

The rearrangement joins TRBV2 to TRBJ1-1; unclear D gene. This CDR3 comprises 15 residues. Germline CDR1 SNHLY, CDR2 FYNNEI. V was trimmed by 2 bases and J by 0 bases, leaving 10 bases between them. CDR3 region: CASSELRPLNTEAFF. Here the CDR3 DNA reads TGTGCCAGCAGTGAACTGAGACCCTTGAACACTGAAGCTTTCTTT.

This chain links TRBV7-9 with TRBJ2-6; 8 positions match TRBD2. V was clipped by 8 bases and J by 2 bases; unmatched bases: 14. This CDR3 spans 18 amino acids. Germline CDR1 SEHNR, CDR2 FQNEAQ (reference sequence). CDR3 nucleotide sequence: TGTGCCAGCGGAGAGATAAAGCGGGAGTACCCTGGGGCCAACGTCCTGACTTTC. Translating gives CASGEIKREYPGANVLTF.

The sample holds one count of this clone. This chain uses TRBV5-1 with TRBJ1-1, with a possible D match to TRBD1 (5 bases). Deletions cut 4 bases from V and 5 bases from J, with 24 bases between. The CDR3 contains 17 residues. Germline CDR1 is SGHRS and CDR2 is YFSETQ. Here the CDR3 reads CASSLFRVSLRGTEAFF. The CDR3 coding sequence is TGCGCCAGCAGCCTCTTTCGGGTTTCTTTAAGGGGTACTGAAGCTTTCTTT.

This sequence joins TRBV19 and TRBJ2-7; TRBD1 matches 8 bases. Germline V gene lookup returns CDR1 LNHDA and CDR2 SQIVND (reference sequence). This CDR3 comprises 16 residues. Trimming at V came to 6 bases and at J to 4 bases, leaving 14 bases not matched to a gene. This chain's CDR3 is CASRTARTGILYEQYF. CDR3 nucleotides: TGTGCCAGTAGGACAGCCCGGACAGGGATATTATACGAGCAGTACTTC.

This chain joins TRBV6-1 and TRBJ2-3; possibly TRBD1 for D (5 bases). The germline V gene has CDR1 MNHNS and CDR2 SASEGT. The ends were cut back, 4 bases at V and 4 bases at J, with 15 bases in the middle. The CDR3 is 15 residues long. The CDR3 reads CASSGRTMGSDTQYF. CDR3 DNA: TGTGCCAGCAGTGGCAGGACAATGGGTTCAGATACGCAGTATTTT.

This clone was detected only once. The J gene is TRBJ1-3, the V gene TRBV29-1, with TRBD1 as a possible D gene (5 bases). CDR3 length: 13 amino acids. V was pared by 6 bases and J by 4 bases, with 13 bases between. Germline-derived CDR1 and CDR2 are SQVTM and ANQGSEA. As DNA, the CDR3 is TGCAGCGTGCGCCAGGGACTCGGAAACACCATATATTTT. Translated: CSVRQGLGNTIYF.

The chain is built from TRBV4-2 and TRBJ2-2; D is possibly TRBD1 (6 bases). The CDR3 contains 17 residues. Trimming cost V 1 base and J 1 base, with 13 bases left between them. Per germline, CDR1 LGHNA and CDR2 YNFKEQ. The CDR3 loop is CASSQARGTVNTGELFF. CDR3 in DNA: TGTGCCAGCAGCCAAGCTAGGGGGACGGTGAACACCGGGGAGCTGTTTTTT.

The chain is built from TRBV11-2 and TRBJ2-5; a possible D gene is TRBD2 (5 bases). The V gene's germline CDR1 is SGHAT and CDR2 FQNNGV. This CDR3 spans 15 amino acids. The V and J ends lost 3 bases and 3 bases respectively, with 14 bases between them. CDR3 bases: TGTGCCAGCAGCTTGGGCGGGTTCGGAAAAGAGACCCAGTACTTC. Its translation is CASSLGGFGKETQYF. Drawing the rest from reference TRBV11-2 and TRBJ2-5, the complete variable domain is EAGVAQSPRYKIIEKRQSVAFWCNPISGHATLYWYQQILGQGPKLLIQFQNNGVVDDSQLPKDRFSAERLKGVDSTLKIQPAKLEDSAVYLCASSLGGFGKETQYFGPGTRLLVL.

This chain links TRBV5-1 with TRBJ2-1, with 7 bases identical to TRBD2. The V segment lost 5 bases and the J segment 9 bases; nucleotides outside the gene matches: 17. CDR1 and CDR2 (germline): SGHRS, YFSETQ. The CDR3 sequence is 16 residues long. CDR3 sequence reads: CASRPTSVLLPGEQFF. The DNA for the CDR3 is TGCGCCAGCAGGCCCACTAGCGTGCTCCTTCCTGGTGAGCAGTTCTTC.

The chain carries TRBV11-2 and TRBJ2-7; the D gene could be TRBD1 or TRBD2 (6 bases each). With 5 bases removed from V and 4 bases from J, the gap between germline ends came to 24 bases. Germline CDR1 and CDR2: SGHAT and FQNNGV. The CDR3 is 17 amino acids. CDR3 nucleotide sequence: TGTGCCAGCAGCCCACGTGGTTTAGGGGGGAGAGCGTACGAGCAGTACTTC. Residues: CASSPRGLGGRAYEQYF.

The V gene is TRBV14, the J gene TRBJ2-1, with TRBD2 identical over 9 bases. This CDR3 spans 17 amino acids. Losses at the gene ends were 5 bases for V and 10 bases for J; bases not matched to a gene: 18. CDR1 and CDR2 from the germline V gene are SGHDN and FVKESK. The CDR3 sequence: CASSFRTSAFIGTEQFF. CDR3 nucleotide sequence: TGTGCCAGCAGCTTCCGGACTAGCGCCTTTATAGGCACGGAGCAGTTCTTC. The entire variable domain, with the rest obtained from reference TRBV14 and TRBJ2-1, is as follows: EAGVTQFPSHSVIEKGQTVTLRCDPISGHDNLYWYRRVMGKEIKFLLHFVKESKQDESGMPNNRFLAERTGGTYSTLKVQPAELEDSGVYFCASSFRTSAFIGTEQFFGPGTRLTVL.

CDR3 sequence (DNA): TGTGCCAGCAGCTCCGGGACTAGCGGGAGAGGGTGGGATACGCAGTATTTT. Protein: CASSSGTSGRGWDTQYF. This rearrangement joins TRBV11-2 to TRBJ2-3, with TRBD2 identical over 14 bases. The germline CDR1 and CDR2 sequences are SGHAT and FQNNGV. Trimming took 4 bases from V and 6 from J; bases not matched to a gene: 9. The CDR3 length is 17 residues.

The genes are TRBV7-8 and TRBJ2-1; TRBD2 agrees at 9 bases. The CDR3 contains 19 residues. The germline CDR1 and CDR2 sequences are SGHVS and FQNEAQ. V lost 2 bases and J lost 5; bases outside the gene matches: 16. CDR3 DNA: TGTGCCAGCAGCTTATCTTTACGACCACTAGCGGGTGGACACAATGAGCAGTTCTTC. Translation: CASSLSLRPLAGGHNEQFF.

The chain uses TRBV5-1 and TRBJ1-3; D remains unclear. V was trimmed by 4 bases and J by 1 base, leaving 9 bases between them. CDR1 and CDR2 (germline): SGHRS, YFSETQ. CDR3 length equals 14 residues. The CDR3 nucleotides are TGCGCCAGCAGCCCGCAGGCGTCTGGAAACACCATATATTTT. Translated: CASSPQASGNTIYF.

The genes are TRBV5-1 and TRBJ2-2; 7 positions match TRBD2. The CDR3 spans 15 residues. The ends lost 2 bases at V and 6 bases at J; junction bases unmatched: 7. Germline assignment: CDR1 SGHRS and CDR2 YFSETQ. CDR3 sequence reads: CASSLAGNVAGELFF. The CDR3 region has the DNA TGCGCCAGCAGCTTAGCGGGGAATGTGGCCGGGGAGCTGTTTTTT.

This rearrangement joins TRBV4-1 to TRBJ2-5; D ambiguous. The germline V gene has CDR1 MGHRA and CDR2 YSYEKL. This CDR3 is built from 13 residues. V dropped 1 base and J dropped 2 bases, with 5 bases sitting between them. The CDR3 coding sequence is TGCGCCAGCAGCCAAGGTTGGCAAGAGACCCAGTACTTC. It codes for CASSQGWQETQYF.

This chain connects TRBV6-5 to TRBJ2-1; 7 bases align to TRBD1. The CDR3 has 15 residues. J was trimmed by 7 bases and V by 5 bases; bases with no gene match: 11. Looked up from germline, CDR1 is MNHEY and CDR2 is SVGAGI. CDR3 in amino acids: CASSVDRASQNEQFF. In DNA, the CDR3 is TGTGCCAGCAGTGTCGACAGGGCCTCCCAGAATGAGCAGTTCTTC.

This clone was observed a handful of times. The CDR3 bases are TGCGCCAGCAGCCTGACGGGACAGGGAACAGATACGCAGTATTTT. This gives the protein CASSLTGQGTDTQYF. The V and J genes are TRBV5-1 and TRBJ2-3; 9 bases fit TRBD1. Germline V gene lookup returns CDR1 SGHRS and CDR2 YFSETQ. Losses at the gene ends were 4 bases for V and 3 bases for J; bases not matched to a gene: 6. The CDR3 has 15 residues.

This clone was seen many times. The chain links TRBV11-2 to TRBJ1-1; D gene uncertain. The V end lost 5 bases, the J end lost 5 bases, and 12 bases lay between the germline ends. The CDR3 spans 13 residues. CDR1 and CDR2 from the germline V gene are SGHAT and FQNNGV. CDR3 in amino acids: CASSNGGVTEAFF. The CDR3 DNA reads TGTGCCAGCAGCAATGGCGGGGTAACTGAAGCTTTCTTT.

This clone was observed at least ten times. Other DNA sequences of this sample code for an identical CDR3. The J gene is TRBJ1-5, the V gene TRBV2; possibly TRBD1 for D (6 bases). With 6 bases removed from V and 1 base from J, the gap between germline ends came to 13 bases. The CDR3 runs to 15 residues. CDR1 is SNHLY and CDR2 is FYNNEI in the germline V gene. CDR3 DNA: TGTGCCAGCAGCGTTGGACAGTTAAGCAATCAGCCCCAGCATTTT. This translates into CASSVGQLSNQPQHF.

The rearrangement joins TRBV14 to TRBJ2-1, with D possibly being TRBD2 (6 bases). This CDR3 has 14 residues. Trimming cost V 1 base and J 5 bases, with 9 bases left between them. Germline V lookup: CDR1 SGHDN, CDR2 FVKESK. The CDR3 DNA reads TGTGCCAGCAGCCAAGCATGGACTAACAATGAGCAGTTCTTC. It yields the protein CASSQAWTNNEQFF.

The V and J genes are TRBV7-9 and TRBJ2-7, with D possibly matching TRBD2 (5 bases). CDR3 length equals 16 residues. CDR1 SEHNR and CDR2 FQNEAQ come from the germline V gene (reference sequence). With 5 bases removed from V and 2 bases from J, the gap between germline ends came to 19 bases. Here the CDR3 DNA reads TGTGCCAGCAGCGTGGCGTCGTGGACTCAAACCTACGAGCAGTACTTC. As protein: CASSVASWTQTYEQYF.

V and J are TRBV6-5 and TRBJ2-3; no firm D call. The germline V gene has CDR1 MNHEY and CDR2 SVGAGI. V shed 2 bases and J shed 3 bases, with 9 bases lying between them. The CDR3 loop spans 14 amino acids. The CDR3 DNA reads as TGTGCCAGCAGTTACCAAAAATCAACAGATACGCAGTATTTT. Encoded protein: CASSYQKSTDTQYF.

The chain is built from TRBV7-2 and TRBJ2-3; D may correspond to TRBD1 or TRBD2 (5 bases each). Between the trimmed V and J ends, which lost 5 bases and 2 bases, there was a span of 11 bases. In germline, CDR1 is SGHTA, CDR2 FQGNSA. This CDR3 has 14 amino acids. The CDR3 region is CASSTGLITDTQYF. CDR3 bases: TGTGCCAGCAGCACAGGACTTATCACAGATACGCAGTATTTT.

The chain combines TRBV2 with TRBJ2-3, with TRBD2 as a possible D gene (6 bases). The V gene lost 8 bases and the J gene lost 0 bases, with 12 bases spanning the gap. The germline V gene has CDR1 SNHLY and CDR2 FYNNEI. The CDR3 loop spans 14 amino acids. The CDR3 DNA reads as TGTGCCAGCGCGGGGCGCCGTAGCACAGATACGCAGTATTTT. Protein sequence: CASAGRRSTDTQYF.